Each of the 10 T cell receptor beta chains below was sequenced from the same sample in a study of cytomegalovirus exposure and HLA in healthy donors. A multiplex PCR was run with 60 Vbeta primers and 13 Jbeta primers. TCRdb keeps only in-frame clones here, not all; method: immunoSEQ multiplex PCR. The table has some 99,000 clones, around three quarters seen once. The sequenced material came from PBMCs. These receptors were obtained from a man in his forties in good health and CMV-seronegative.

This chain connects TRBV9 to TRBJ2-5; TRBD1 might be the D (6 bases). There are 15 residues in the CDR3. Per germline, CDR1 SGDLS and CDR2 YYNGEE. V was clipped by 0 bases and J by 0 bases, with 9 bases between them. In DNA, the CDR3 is TGTGCCAGCAGCGTAGCTACAGGGTACCAAGAGACCCAGTACTTC. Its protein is CASSVATGYQETQYF.

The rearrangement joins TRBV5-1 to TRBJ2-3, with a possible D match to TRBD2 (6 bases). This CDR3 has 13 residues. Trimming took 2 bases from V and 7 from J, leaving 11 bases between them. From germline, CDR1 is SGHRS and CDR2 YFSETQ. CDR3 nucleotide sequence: TGCGCCAGCAGCTTTGGGGAGGCGTATACGCAGTATTTT. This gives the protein CASSFGEAYTQYF.

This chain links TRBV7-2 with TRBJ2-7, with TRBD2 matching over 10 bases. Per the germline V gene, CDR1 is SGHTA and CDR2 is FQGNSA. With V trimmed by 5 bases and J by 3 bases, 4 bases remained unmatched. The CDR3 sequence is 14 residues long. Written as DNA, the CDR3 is TGTGCCAGCAGCCCGGGACTAGCGAGCTACGAGCAGTACTTC. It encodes CASSPGLASYEQYF.

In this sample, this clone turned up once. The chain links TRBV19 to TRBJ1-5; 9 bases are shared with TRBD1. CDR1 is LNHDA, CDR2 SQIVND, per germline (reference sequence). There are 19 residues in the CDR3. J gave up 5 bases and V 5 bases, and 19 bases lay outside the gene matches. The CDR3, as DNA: TGTGCCAGTAGTGAGGGGACAGGGATTTTATCCTGGGGGGATCAGCCCCAGCATTTT. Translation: CASSEGTGILSWGDQPQHF. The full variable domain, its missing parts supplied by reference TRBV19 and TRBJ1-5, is DGGITQSPKYLFRKEGQNVTLSCEQNLNHDAMYWYRQDPGQGLRLIYYSQIVNDFQKGDIAEGYSVSREKKESFPLTVTSAQKNPTAFYLCASSEGTGILSWGDQPQHFGDGTRLSIL.

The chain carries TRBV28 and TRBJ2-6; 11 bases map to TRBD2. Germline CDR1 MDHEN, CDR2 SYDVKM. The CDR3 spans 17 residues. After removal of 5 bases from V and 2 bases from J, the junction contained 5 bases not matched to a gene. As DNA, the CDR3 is TGTGCCAGCAGTGGAGGACTAGCGGGTGCTGGGGCCAACGTCCTGACTTTC. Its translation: CASSGGLAGAGANVLTF.

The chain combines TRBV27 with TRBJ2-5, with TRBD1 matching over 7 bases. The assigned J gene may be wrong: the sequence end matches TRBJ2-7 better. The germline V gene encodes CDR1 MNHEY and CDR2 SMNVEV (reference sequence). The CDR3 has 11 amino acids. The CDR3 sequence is CASSSGGEQYF. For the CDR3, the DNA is TGTGCCAGCAGTTCAGGGGGCGAGCAGTACTTC.

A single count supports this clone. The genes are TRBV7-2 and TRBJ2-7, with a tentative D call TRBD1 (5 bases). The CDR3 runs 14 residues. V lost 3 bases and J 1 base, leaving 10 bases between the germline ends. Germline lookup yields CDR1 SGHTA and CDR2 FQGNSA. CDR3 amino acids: CASSFFTGSYEQYF. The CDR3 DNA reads TGTGCCAGCAGCTTTTTCACAGGTTCCTACGAGCAGTACTTC.

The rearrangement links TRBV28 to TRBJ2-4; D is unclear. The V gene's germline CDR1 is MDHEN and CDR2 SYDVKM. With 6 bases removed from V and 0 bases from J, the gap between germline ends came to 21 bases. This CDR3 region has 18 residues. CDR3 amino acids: CASRPRLLATIAKNIQYF. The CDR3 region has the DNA TGTGCCAGCAGACCGAGGTTGCTGGCAACAATAGCCAAAAACATTCAGTACTTC.

The CDR3 DNA reads TGTGCCAGCAGCTATAGCGGCAGCTCCTACAATGAGCAGTTCTTC. Protein product: CASSYSGSSYNEQFF. This chain joins TRBV9 and TRBJ2-1; a possible D gene is TRBD2 (6 bases). Germline V lookup: CDR1 SGDLS, CDR2 YYNGEE. Trimming cost V 4 bases and J 0 bases, with 11 bases left between them. The CDR3 is 15 amino acids.

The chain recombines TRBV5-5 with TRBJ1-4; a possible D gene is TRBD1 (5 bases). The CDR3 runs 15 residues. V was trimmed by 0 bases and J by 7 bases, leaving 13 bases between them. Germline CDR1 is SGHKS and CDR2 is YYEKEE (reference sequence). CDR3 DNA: TGTGCCAGCAGCTTGGTGGGGGAGGCGAGTGAAAAACTGTTTTTT. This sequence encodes CASSLVGEASEKLFF.